The rows below give T cell receptor beta chains drawn from one sample of a study of cytomegalovirus exposure and HLA in healthy donors. The table came from immunoSEQ multiplex PCR; TCRdb's copy has only in-frame clones and leaves some out. The sample lists roughly 160,000 clones, 60% to 80% occurring once. The specimen sequenced was PBMCs. These receptors were taken from a man in his 60s in good health and CMV-seronegative. Both conserved end residues are part of each CDR3. Fields, in order: clone size, CDR3 length, V gene, J gene, D gene, CDR3 DNA, CDR3 protein. The D gene is left open where the match is weak. Expanded clones get a size class; other rows say once, few or many, or leave the size out.

abundance: NA
len: 13
v_gene: TRBV9
j_gene: TRBJ2-5
d_gene: TRBD1
CDR3nt: TGTGCCAGCAGCGTAACAGGGGAAGAGACCCAGTACTTC
CDR3aa: CASSVTGEETQYF

abundance: once
len: 16
v_gene: TRBV5-1
j_gene: TRBJ2-3
d_gene: TRBD1
CDR3nt: TGCGCCAGCAGCTTGGCCCTGACAGGGGAGGCAGATACGCAGTATTTT
CDR3aa: CASSLALTGEADTQYF

abundance: NA
len: 13
v_gene: TRBV13
j_gene: TRBJ2-7
d_gene: NA
CDR3nt: TGTGCCAGCAGCTATCAGATCTCCTACGAGCAGTACTTC
CDR3aa: CASSYQISYEQYF

abundance: few
len: 13
v_gene: TRBV6-5
j_gene: TRBJ1-5
d_gene: NA
CDR3nt: TGTGCCAGCAGACGACAGCCAGATCAGCCCCAGCATTTT
CDR3aa: CASRRQPDQPQHF

abundance: NA
len: 14
v_gene: TRBV19
j_gene: TRBJ1-1
d_gene: NA
CDR3nt: TGTGCCAGTAGTATGGGCTTTGCGGGAACTGAAGCTTTCTTT
CDR3aa: CASSMGFAGTEAFF

abundance: NA
len: 14
v_gene: TRBV14
j_gene: TRBJ1-3
d_gene: NA
CDR3nt: TGTGCCAGCAGCCAAAACTCCGGGGGAAACACCATATATTTT
CDR3aa: CASSQNSGGNTIYF

abundance: NA
len: 16
v_gene: TRBV11-3
j_gene: TRBJ2-2
d_gene: NA
CDR3nt: TGTGCCAGCAGCTTAGAAGGGGTTCGTTGCACCGGGGAGCTGTTTTTT
CDR3aa: CASSLEGVRCTGELFF

abundance: NA
len: 13
v_gene: TRBV28
j_gene: TRBJ1-1
d_gene: NA
CDR3nt: TGTGCCAGCAGTTTATGGGGGCACACTGAAGCTTTCTTT
CDR3aa: CASSLWGHTEAFF

abundance: NA
len: 18
v_gene: TRBV5-6
j_gene: TRBJ2-6
d_gene: TRBD1
CDR3nt: TGTGCCAGCAGCTTGTCCGGGACAGGGGGCTCTGGGGCCAACGTCCTGACTTTC
CDR3aa: CASSLSGTGGSGANVLTF

abundance: NA
len: 15
v_gene: TRBV7-2
j_gene: TRBJ1-2
d_gene: NA
CDR3nt: TGTGCCAGCAGCTTAGGGGGCAGGGTCGACTATGGCTACACCTTC
CDR3aa: CASSLGGRVDYGYTF

abundance: NA
len: 17
v_gene: TRBV28
j_gene: TRBJ1-5
d_gene: NA
CDR3nt: TGTGCCAGCAGTTTACTCCGCTGGAGGGGTGGTGGTCAGCCCCAGCATTTT
CDR3aa: CASSLLRWRGGGQPQHF

abundance: NA
len: 16
v_gene: TRBV7-8
j_gene: TRBJ2-1
d_gene: NA
CDR3nt: TGTGCCAGCAGCTTAGAGGTCGGTGGGCAGGGCAATGAGCAGTTCTTC
CDR3aa: CASSLEVGGQGNEQFF

abundance: few
len: 14
v_gene: TRBV28
j_gene: TRBJ2-3
d_gene: NA
CDR3nt: TGTGCCAGCAGTCCGGGCCCCGGGGCAGATACGCAGTATTTT
CDR3aa: CASSPGPGADTQYF

abundance: NA
len: 10
v_gene: TRBV6-1
j_gene: TRBJ1-2
d_gene: NA
CDR3nt: TGTGCCAGCTATAACTATGGCTACACCTTC
CDR3aa: CASYNYGYTF

abundance: NA
len: 16
v_gene: TRBV5-1
j_gene: TRBJ1-4
d_gene: NA
CDR3nt: TGCGCCAGCAGCGTATCCCAGGCGACCGATAATGAAAAACTGTTTTTT
CDR3aa: CASSVSQATDNEKLFF

abundance: NA
len: 16
v_gene: TRBV5-4
j_gene: TRBJ2-5
d_gene: TRBD2
CDR3nt: TGTGCCAGCAGCTTGGAGGGGTTAGCGGGAGGGGAGACCCAGTACTTC
CDR3aa: CASSLEGLAGGETQYF

abundance: NA
len: 10
v_gene: TRBV21-1
j_gene: TRBJ2-7
d_gene: NA
CDR3nt: TGTGCATGCGGCTCCTACGAGCAGTACTTC
CDR3aa: CACGSYEQYF

abundance: NA
len: 15
v_gene: TRBV2
j_gene: TRBJ2-5
d_gene: TRBD1
CDR3nt: TGTGCCAGCAGTGAGGCCAGGGGGCAGCGAGAGACCCAGTACTTC
CDR3aa: CASSEARGQRETQYF